This T cell receptor (beta chain) originates from a study of T cell responses to AZD1222 COVID-19 vaccine. Sequenced by immunoSEQ multiplex PCR; TCRdb stores in-frame clones only, minus some. The data show 150,000 or so clones, 92% seen once. Second-dose schedules of about 4 or about 12 weeks were combined. General study results and limits: Just a handful of people given AZD1222 tested seropositive at baseline. White British people made up most donors, females outnumbered males, and clonal diversity was possibly underestimated.

The table lists this clone with a count of one. The antigen is undetermined. CDR1 and CDR2 from the germline V gene are MNHEY and SMNVEV (reference sequence). This CDR3 region has 14 residues. V shed 3 bases and J shed 6 bases, with 12 bases lying between them. The V gene is TRBV27, the J gene TRBJ2-1; D gene uncertain. The sample was peripheral blood, taken 28 days after the second AZD1222 dose. This receptor was identified in an adult who received the AZD1222 COVID-19 vaccine. CDR3 residues: CASSFFETPNEQFF. The CDR3 DNA sequence: TGTGCCAGCAGTTTTTTTGAGACTCCCAATGAGCAGTTCTTC.